This T cell receptor beta chain was sequenced for a study of cytomegalovirus exposure and HLA in healthy donors. Across the whole study: A previous analysis identified approximately 110 million unique TCR beta sequences derived from around 200 million T cells. From donors who were HLA-typed, an early data release held approximately 80 million unique TCRs. General study results and limits: Versus the approximately 720-donor mean, an Asian-associated ancestry cluster reportedly showed fewer N-insertions in a later analysis. Accounts indicate the classifier identified cytomegalovirus status with strong specificity and sensitivity.

The primer mix had 60 Vbeta and 13 Jbeta primers. Assay used: immunoSEQ multiplex PCR; TCRdb lists only in-frame clones, some missing. Among approximately 100,000 clones listed, more than 60% were seen once. This clone was recorded a few times. Its specificity is not known. This receptor was taken from a man under 40 in good health and CMV-seronegative. The sample consisted of PBMCs.

The CDR3 spells CASASGVSSYEQYF. The CDR3 DNA is TGTGCCAGCGCAAGCGGGGTCAGCTCCTACGAGCAGTACTTC. This rearrangement joins TRBV11-2 to TRBJ2-7, with 7 positions matching TRBD2. Trimming took 8 bases from V and 0 from J; bases not matched to a gene: 7. This CDR3 spans 14 amino acids. Germline CDR1 reads SGHAT; CDR2 reads FQNNGV.